Below, 32 T cell receptor beta chains from the same sample are listed, as sequenced in a study of T cells in Graves' hyperthyroidism and ophthalmopathy. Using RNA transcripts as the source, TCR beta CDR3 regions were amplified. HTBI primers were the set used in a first-round RT-PCR of the TCR CDR3. From the multiplex PCR reads, TCRdb called clonotypes with MiXCR, one entry per CDR3 protein. Among 300,000 to 450,000 distinct CDR3 sequences listed, approximately 18% were seen once. The sample was blood. Receptor source: a woman in her forties with Graves' ophthalmopathy.

The chain is built from TRBV11-2 and TRBJ1-1; D is uncertain. Germline assignment: CDR1 SGHAT and CDR2 FQNNGV. The length of the CDR3 is 15 residues. The V end lost 3 bases, the J end lost 0 bases, and 11 bases lay between the germline ends. DNA of the CDR3: TGTGCCAGCAGCTTGTGGGGTGTGGTGAACACTGAAGCTTTCTTT. Its translation: CASSLWGVVNTEAFF.

Points on this clonotype: The junction shows a germline mismatch at one end, possibly a read error. J is TRBJ1-5 and V is TRBV28; TRBD1 might be the D (5 bases). CDR3 length equals 16 residues. Germline V gene sequence: CDR1 MDHEN, CDR2 SYDVKM. The CDR3 DNA sequence: TGTGCCAGCAGTTTAGCCCAGGGTCGGGGCAACCAGCCCCAGCATTTT. This translates into CASSLAQGRGNQPQHF.

The genes are TRBV7-8 and TRBJ1-5; 10 positions match TRBD1. The CDR3 extends over 15 amino acids. Germline values: CDR1 SGHVS, CDR2 FQNEAQ. J lost 3 bases, V lost 4 bases, and 3 bases had no gene match. This chain's CDR3 is CASSSDRGFNQPQHF. The CDR3 DNA reads TGTGCCAGCAGCTCGGACAGGGGGTTCAATCAGCCCCAGCATTTT.

This clonotype has a count of ten or more. This chain joins TRBV20-1 and TRBJ1-2, with 9 nucleotides matching TRBD1. V was pared by 6 bases and J by 4 bases, with 12 bases of the junction left unmatched. Germline V lookup: CDR1 DFQATT, CDR2 SNEGSKA (reference sequence). The CDR3 runs 15 residues. The CDR3 coding sequence is TGCAGTGCAACTGACAGGGGGAAATCACCCTATGGCTACACCTTC. Translating it yields CSATDRGKSPYGYTF.

This clonotype was seen repeatedly, ten times or more. This chain joins TRBV11-1 and TRBJ2-5; 10 positions match TRBD2. The ends lost 5 bases at V and 5 bases at J; junction bases unmatched: 14. Germline V gives CDR1 SGHAT, CDR2 FQDESV (reference sequence). The CDR3 loop spans 17 amino acids. Written as DNA, the CDR3 is TGTGCCAGCAGCCAAACCGTTCTAGCGGGAGAAGGGGAGACCCAGTACTTC. It encodes CASSQTVLAGEGETQYF. Full variable domain (missing parts from reference TRBV11-1 and TRBJ2-5): EAEVAQSPRYKITEKSQAVAFWCDPISGHATLYWYRQILGQGPELLVQFQDESVVDDSQLPKDRFSAERLKGVDSTLKIQPAELGDSAMYLCASSQTVLAGEGETQYFGPGTRLLVL.

This clonotype was counted a few times. The chain combines TRBV12-3 or TRBV12-4 with TRBJ2-7; D might be TRBD2 (6 bases). The V end was cut by 4 bases, the J end by 1 base, with 17 bases between. This CDR3 comprises 16 residues. CDR3 nucleotide sequence: TGTGCCAGCAGTTGGGGGTGGCGGGACCAATCCTACGAGCAGTACTTC. The encoded protein is CASSWGWRDQSYEQYF.

V usage is TRBV6-2 or TRBV6-3 and J usage is TRBJ1-2; 7 bases line up with TRBD1. Germline V gives CDR1 MNHEY, CDR2 SVGEGT. The CDR3 is 14 amino acids. Germline trimming cut 7 bases from V and 2 bases from J; bases unmatched to any gene: 7. The CDR3 nucleotides read TGTGCCAGCACTCCGACAGGGCCCAACTATGGCTACACCTTC. This gives the protein CASTPTGPNYGYTF.

This clonotype came up many times. This chain uses TRBV7-9 with TRBJ1-2; 7 bases map to TRBD1. Germline V lookup: CDR1 SEHNR, CDR2 FQNEAQ (reference sequence). V shed 5 bases, J shed 8 bases, and the junction held 5 bases outside the gene matches. There are 12 residues in the CDR3. CDR3 protein: CASSPTGRGYTF. In DNA form, the CDR3 reads TGTGCCAGCAGCCCGACAGGGAGAGGCTACACCTTC.

This clonotype showed up many times. This rearrangement joins TRBV11-2 to TRBJ1-6; D is uncertain. Germline V gene lookup returns CDR1 SGHAT and CDR2 FQNNGV. The CDR3 extends over 14 amino acids. V dropped 6 bases and J dropped 6 bases, with 12 bases sitting between them. The CDR3 nucleotides are TGTGCCAGCAGACTTACAGAAAGTAATTCACCCCTCCACTTT. It codes for CASRLTESNSPLHF.

This clonotype has more than one count but fewer than ten. The chain is built from TRBV10-3 and TRBJ2-7; 7 bases agree with TRBD2. Germline V gene sequence: CDR1 ENHRY, CDR2 SYGVKD. V lost 7 bases and J lost 4; bases outside the gene matches: 7. The CDR3 is 13 residues long. The CDR3 spells CAITQREGYEQYF. In DNA form, the CDR3 reads TGTGCCATCACTCAGCGGGAAGGATACGAGCAGTACTTC.

This clonotype occurred many times. The chain couples TRBV5-1 to TRBJ1-6; 9 bases align to TRBD1. In germline, CDR1 is SGHRS, CDR2 YFSETQ. The junction had 7 bases not matched to a gene; V was cut back by 6 bases and J by 6 bases. The CDR3 runs 15 residues. CDR3 DNA sequence: TGCGCCAGCACCGAGGGACAGGGTCCTAATTCACCCCTCCACTTT. As protein: CASTEGQGPNSPLHF.

The V gene is TRBV6-2 or TRBV6-3, the J gene TRBJ1-5; D remains ambiguous. V lost 8 bases and J 3 bases, leaving 14 bases between the germline ends. CDR3 length: 14 residues. CDR1 and CDR2 (germline): MNHEY, SVGEGT. CDR3 in DNA: TGTGCCAGCGCCCTCCCCGGTTACAATCAGCCCCAGCATTTT. It specifies CASALPGYNQPQHF.

This clonotype was counted many times. V gene TRBV12-3 or TRBV12-4 combines with J gene TRBJ1-5, with a weak D call TRBD1 (5 bases). Trimming stripped 5 bases from V and 0 bases from J, with 17 bases between. CDR3 length equals 17 residues. The CDR3 reads CASSRGAGSYSNQPQHF. The CDR3 coding sequence is TGTGCCAGCAGTCGAGGGGCAGGATCTTATAGCAATCAGCCCCAGCATTTT.

This clonotype was found many times. V and J are TRBV12-3 or TRBV12-4 and TRBJ2-1; D uncertain. V was shortened by 4 bases and J by 5 bases, with 3 bases between the two germline ends. CDR3 length: 11 amino acids. The CDR3 spells CASSYHNEQFF. CDR3 bases: TGTGCCAGCAGTTACCACAATGAGCAGTTCTTC.

This clonotype was picked up many times. The rearrangement links TRBV6-5 to TRBJ2-5; TRBD2 matches at 8 bases. This CDR3 has 13 residues. From germline, CDR1 is MNHEY and CDR2 SVGAGI. Trimming removed 7 bases from V and 6 bases from J; junction bases left unmatched: 7. The CDR3 is CASIMAGGKTQYF. DNA for the CDR3: TGTGCCAGCATTATGGCGGGGGGAAAGACCCAGTACTTC.

This clonotype was found many times. The chain uses TRBV19 and TRBJ1-5, with D perhaps TRBD1 (5 bases). V shed 7 bases and J shed 3 bases, with 13 bases lying between them. There are 14 residues in the CDR3. The germline CDR1 and CDR2 sequences are LNHDA and SQIVND (reference sequence). CDR3 coding DNA: TGTGCCAGTACCGTTGGGGGGGACAATCAGCCCCAGCATTTT. As protein: CASTVGGDNQPQHF.

This clonotype was recorded many times. V is TRBV7-2 and J is TRBJ1-5; D gene unclear. Trimming stripped 6 bases from V and 4 bases from J, with 10 bases between. This CDR3 has 13 amino acids. Germline V gene data show CDR1 as SGHTA and CDR2 as FQGNSA. The DNA for the CDR3 is TGTGCCAGCAGACAACACCTGAATCAGCCCCAGCATTTT. This sequence encodes CASRQHLNQPQHF.

This clonotype was seen at least ten times. V gene TRBV3-1 combines with J gene TRBJ1-2; D is ambiguous. CDR1 is LGHDT and CDR2 is YNNKEL in the germline V gene (reference sequence). This CDR3 is built from 13 residues. Trimming took 4 bases from V and 7 from J, leaving 13 bases between them. Here the CDR3 DNA reads TGTGCCAGCAGCCCCGGGCGGGTGCGTGGCTACACCTTC. Translated: CASSPGRVRGYTF.

The sample holds many counts of this clonotype. The chain couples TRBV20-1 to TRBJ1-1; no clear D gene. Germline assignment: CDR1 DFQATT and CDR2 SNEGSKA (reference sequence). Deletions cut 2 bases from V and 1 base from J, with 11 bases between. The CDR3 runs 14 residues. CDR3 amino acids: CSARLLAGNTEAFF. The CDR3 DNA is TGCAGTGCTAGACTTTTGGCAGGGAACACTGAAGCTTTCTTT.

J is TRBJ1-2 and V is TRBV28; D not resolved. V lost 7 bases, J lost 4 bases, and 22 bases lay in between. The CDR3 has 16 residues. CDR1 and CDR2 from the germline V gene are MDHEN and SYDVKM. The CDR3 region has the DNA TGTGCCAGCACTACCAGGCGGCAGCCCGCCCTCTATGGCTACACCTTC. It is translated as CASTTRRQPALYGYTF.

J is TRBJ2-2 and V is TRBV7-9; D is unresolved. The ends were cut back, 4 bases at V and 8 bases at J, with 8 bases in the middle. CDR3 length equals 12 residues. In germline, CDR1 is SEHNR, CDR2 FQNEAQ (reference sequence). DNA for the CDR3: TGTGCCAGCAGCTCCTCGTGGGGGGAGCTGTTTTTT. Residues: CASSSSWGELFF.

The V and J genes are TRBV24-1 and TRBJ1-5; 7 nucleotides line up with TRBD1. V lost 4 bases and J lost 7; bases outside the gene matches: 12. CDR1 and CDR2 (germline): KGHDR, SFDVKD. The CDR3 covers 16 residues. CDR3 coding DNA: TGTGCCACCAGTGACAATAGCGACAGGGTCGGGCAGCCCCAGCATTTT. The encoded protein is CATSDNSDRVGQPQHF.

This clonotype was counted ten times or more. CDR3 region: CASSWVRMNTEAFF. The CDR3 nucleotides are TGTGCCAGCAGCTGGGTCCGTATGAACACTGAAGCTTTCTTT. The chain has TRBV7-9 and TRBJ1-1; D unclear. This CDR3 has 14 amino acids. V shed 4 bases and J shed 0 bases, with 9 bases lying between them. Germline V gives CDR1 SEHNR, CDR2 FQNEAQ (reference sequence).

As for this clonotype: The final CDR3 position lacks the conserved phenylalanine or tryptophan, pointing to a likely read error. The rearrangement links TRBV12-3 or TRBV12-4 to TRBJ1-3; no definite D call. The ends were cut back, 7 bases at V and 4 bases at J, with 11 bases in the middle. CDR3 size: 13 residues. In DNA, the CDR3 is TGTGCCAGCACCTTCTCGGGGGGAAACACCATATATCTT. This sequence encodes CASTFSGGNTIYL.

V usage is TRBV6-1 and J usage is TRBJ2-7; TRBD2 matches at 7 bases. V lost 8 bases to trimming and J lost 3 bases; unmatched junction nucleotides: 7. The CDR3 contains 13 residues. Germline V CDR1 and CDR2: MNHNS, SASEGT. CDR3 in amino acids: CASLSGKNYEQYF. The DNA for the CDR3 is TGTGCCAGCCTAAGCGGGAAAAACTACGAGCAGTACTTC.

In its sample, this clonotype was seen many times. This chain connects TRBV9 to TRBJ2-5; either TRBD1 or TRBD2 may supply D (6 bases each). Looked up from germline, CDR1 is SGDLS and CDR2 is YYNGEE. The ends were cut back, 4 bases at V and 5 bases at J, with 15 bases in the middle. CDR3 length: 14 residues. The CDR3: CASSPHREEETQYF. Here the CDR3 DNA reads TGTGCCAGCAGCCCACACAGGGAGGAGGAGACCCAGTACTTC.

The chain recombines TRBV9 with TRBJ2-7; TRBD2 matches at 10 bases. The germline gives CDR1 SGDLS, CDR2 YYNGEE. The V gene end was trimmed by 0 bases and the J gene end by 4 bases; junction bases not matched to a gene: 10. The CDR3 loop spans 17 amino acids. As DNA, the CDR3 is TGTGCCAGCAGCGTAGGGGCTAGCGGGAGAGTCGGGTACGAGCAGTACTTC. The encoded protein is CASSVGASGRVGYEQYF.

This clonotype was detected only a few times. V gene TRBV27 combines with J gene TRBJ1-2, with D hard to call. With 3 bases removed from V and 8 bases from J, the gap between germline ends came to 19 bases. The CDR3 is made up of 15 amino acids. Germline-derived CDR1 and CDR2 are MNHEY and SMNVEV (reference sequence). The CDR3 reads CASSFWGGGTRGYTF. DNA of the CDR3: TGTGCCAGCAGTTTTTGGGGTGGCGGAACGAGAGGCTACACCTTC.

This clonotype was counted at least ten times. This rearrangement joins TRBV4-1 to TRBJ2-7; TRBD1 matches at 7 bases. Trimming at V came to 5 bases and at J to 5 bases, leaving 9 bases not matched to a gene. Germline V gives CDR1 MGHRA, CDR2 YSYEKL. CDR3 length: 14 amino acids. CDR3 nucleotide sequence: TGCGCCAGCAGCTTACAGACAGGGAGCAACGAGCAGTACTTC. Its translation is CASSLQTGSNEQYF.

In its sample, this clonotype was seen many times. The chain employs TRBV29-1 and TRBJ1-5; D call uncertain. The CDR3 is 12 residues long. V shed 4 bases and J shed 5 bases, with 9 bases lying between them. The germline gives CDR1 SQVTM, CDR2 ANQGSEA. The CDR3 is CSVAAGDQPQHF. The DNA of the CDR3 is TGCAGCGTTGCGGCGGGCGATCAGCCCCAGCATTTT.

V usage is TRBV20-1 and J usage is TRBJ2-5; the match to TRBD2 covers 9 bases. Trimming at V came to 6 bases and at J to 4 bases, leaving 9 bases not matched to a gene. The CDR3 has 14 amino acids. The V gene's germline CDR1 is DFQATT and CDR2 SNEGSKA (reference sequence). In nucleotides, the CDR3 is TGCAGTGCCGACGGGACTAGCAGTCGAGAGACCCAGTACTTC. Its protein is CSADGTSSRETQYF.

This clonotype occurred many times. The chain carries TRBV2 and TRBJ1-5, with TRBD1 identical over 10 bases. The CDR3 length is 15 residues. From germline, CDR1 is SNHLY and CDR2 FYNNEI. The ends lost 6 bases at V and 4 bases at J; junction bases unmatched: 6. The CDR3: CASSAGQGRNQPQHF. The CDR3 coding sequence is TGTGCCAGCAGCGCGGGACAGGGGAGAAATCAGCCCCAGCATTTT.